This T cell receptor beta chain was found in a study of blood T cell repertoires in COVID-19. As for the study in general: T cells, B-cell-depleted T cells, or PBMCs supplied cDNA or gDNA.

In germline, CDR1 is SGHDT, CDR2 YYEEEE. This CDR3 contains 15 residues. The junction had 13 bases not matched to a gene; V was cut back by 6 bases and J by 8 bases. In the source study's methods: For nucleated cells, counts were estimated from reference gene primer amplification. Sequencing used immunoSEQ multiplex PCR; TCRdb keeps in-frame clones, though not all of them. V and J calls and clone size follow that table, whereas D and trimming were derived from the DNA. The sample holds about 100,000 clones; 80% are singletons and the top ten take approximately 29%. Material for sequencing was peripheral blood. This rearrangement joins TRBV5-6 to TRBJ1-4, with 7 bases fitting TRBD1. This receptor was identified in a man in his 70s with active or convalescent COVID-19. The CDR3 reads CASILQGSVEEKLFF. The CDR3 DNA sequence: TGTGCCAGCATCTTACAGGGGTCGGTAGAAGAAAAACTGTTTTTT.